The present TCR beta chain was sequenced within a study of OX40 agonist ivuxolimab in advanced cancers. The repertoire was sequenced with immunoSEQ multiplex PCR; TCRdb's copy has only in-frame clones and lacks some. The sample records about 50,000 clones, around 89% being singletons. Germline V gene sequence: CDR1 SGHTA, CDR2 FQGTGA. V lost 3 bases and J 4 bases, leaving 15 bases between the germline ends. The CDR3 is made up of 15 amino acids. The source was CD4+ or CD8+ T cells sorted from blood, collected in a trial of the OX40 agonist ivuxolimab. The TCR originated in an adult with an advanced solid tumor such as melanoma, head and neck, liver or kidney cancer. The chain employs TRBV7-3 and TRBJ2-5; D is unclear. CDR3 sequence: CASSFSPALVETQYF. The CDR3 coding sequence is TGTGCCAGCAGCTTTTCCCCGGCCTTAGTAGAGACCCAGTACTTC.